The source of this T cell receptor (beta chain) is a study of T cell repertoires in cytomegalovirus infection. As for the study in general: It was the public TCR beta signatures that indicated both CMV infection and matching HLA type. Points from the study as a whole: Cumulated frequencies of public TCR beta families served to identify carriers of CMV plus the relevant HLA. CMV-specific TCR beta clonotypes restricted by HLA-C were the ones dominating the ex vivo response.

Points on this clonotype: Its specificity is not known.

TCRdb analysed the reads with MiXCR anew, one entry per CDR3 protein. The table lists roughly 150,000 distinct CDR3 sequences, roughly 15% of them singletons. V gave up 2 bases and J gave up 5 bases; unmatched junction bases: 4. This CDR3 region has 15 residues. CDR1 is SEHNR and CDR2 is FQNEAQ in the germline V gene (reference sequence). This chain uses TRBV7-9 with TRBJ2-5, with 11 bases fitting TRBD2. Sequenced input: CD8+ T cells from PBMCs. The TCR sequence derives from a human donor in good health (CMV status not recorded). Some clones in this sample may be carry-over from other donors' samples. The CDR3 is CASSLPGLAAETQYF. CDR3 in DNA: TGTGCCAGCAGCTTACCGGGACTAGCGGCGGAGACCCAGTACTTC.